This section outlines one TCR beta chain sequence together with its context. Its antigen is not known. The sample is drawn from a study of cytomegalovirus exposure and HLA in healthy donors. Germline V CDR1 and CDR2: SGHNT, YYREEE (reference sequence). CDR3 length equals 15 residues. V shed 5 bases, J shed 4 bases, and the junction held 8 bases outside the gene matches. PCR used 60 Vbeta primers and 13 Jbeta primers. Clones were sequenced by immunoSEQ multiplex PCR, and TCRdb holds only the in-frame ones, with some missing. The sample has tens of thousands of clones. Regarding the study as a whole: Rare TCR sequences predominated, though certain public TCRs were found in many donors.

Sequencing input: PBMCs. This clonotype was obtained from a human donor in good health. The gene calls are TRBV5-4 and TRBJ2-7; 11 bases fit TRBD1. CDR3 loop: CASRDRDRGTYEQYF. The CDR3, as DNA: TGTGCCAGCAGAGACCGGGACAGGGGGACTTACGAGCAGTACTTC.